This entry lists 9 T cell receptor beta chains sequenced from one sample in a study of T cell responses to AZD1222 COVID-19 vaccine. Repertoires were generated with immunoSEQ multiplex PCR, while TCRdb's copy carries only in-frame clones and drops some. The data show around 150,000 clones, with about 92% seen just once and more than 3% held by the top ten. Sequences were derived from peripheral blood, sampled 28 days after the second AZD1222 dose. All receptors come from an adult who received the AZD1222 COVID-19 vaccine.

This chain joins TRBV7-9 and TRBJ1-4, with 9 bases identical to TRBD1. This CDR3 is 14 amino acids long. Per the germline V gene, CDR1 is SEHNR and CDR2 is FQNEAQ (reference sequence). The V gene end was trimmed by 1 base and the J gene end by 7 bases; junction bases not matched to a gene: 1. In DNA, the CDR3 is TGTGCCAGCAGCTTAGGACAGGGGGTTGAAAAACTGTTTTTT. It specifies CASSLGQGVEKLFF.

The rearrangement joins TRBV7-9 to TRBJ2-7, with TRBD1 matching 7 bases. Losses at the gene ends were 4 bases for V and 3 bases for J; bases not matched to a gene: 12. This CDR3 is built from 16 residues. Germline V gene lookup returns CDR1 SEHNR and CDR2 FQNEAQ (reference sequence). This CDR3 reads CASSSYTGALFYEQYF. DNA for the CDR3: TGTGCCAGCAGCTCCTACACAGGGGCCCTATTCTACGAGCAGTACTTC.

The V and J genes are TRBV10-3 and TRBJ2-2; 8 bases agree with TRBD2. CDR1 and CDR2 from the germline V gene are ENHRY and SYGVKD. The CDR3 loop spans 16 amino acids. With 1 base clipped from V and 4 bases from J, the junction kept 5 bases outside the gene matches. CDR3: CAISEYAAGVTGELFF. CDR3 DNA sequence: TGTGCCATCAGTGAGTATGCAGCGGGAGTCACCGGGGAGCTGTTTTTT.

The rearrangement joins TRBV10-3 to TRBJ1-3, with unresolved D. The CDR3 loop spans 15 amino acids. Trimming left V 3 bases short and J 2 bases short, with 11 bases between. Germline CDR1 ENHRY, CDR2 SYGVKD. CDR3 DNA: TGTGCCATCAGTGACTTCGACGGCGCTGGAAACACCATATATTTT. This translates into CAISDFDGAGNTIYF.

This clone was seen more than once but under ten times. Other DNA sequences in the sample encode the same CDR3. The chain employs TRBV7-2 and TRBJ1-6, with D hard to call. With 2 bases removed from V and 7 bases from J, the gap between germline ends came to 3 bases. The germline V gene encodes CDR1 SGHTA and CDR2 FQGNSA. This CDR3 is 12 amino acids long. As DNA, the CDR3 is TGTGCCAGCAGCTTACGGAATTCACCCCTCCACTTT. Translated, it gives CASSLRNSPLHF.

V usage is TRBV5-1 and J usage is TRBJ2-7; D unclear. Germline loops: CDR1 SGHRS, CDR2 YFSETQ. The CDR3 has 13 amino acids. V dropped 8 bases and J dropped 7 bases, with 19 bases sitting between them. The DNA for the CDR3 is TGCGCCAGTAAATTTATAGACCGGTGGGAGCAGTACTTC. Protein product: CASKFIDRWEQYF.

Written as DNA, the CDR3 is TGTGCCAGCAACGTCGGCTCCTACGAGCAGTACTTC. This translates into CASNVGSYEQYF. V and J are TRBV28 and TRBJ2-7; D not certain. This CDR3 contains 12 residues. In germline, CDR1 is MDHEN, CDR2 SYDVKM. The V end was cut by 7 bases, the J end by 0 bases, with 7 bases between.

J is TRBJ2-3 and V is TRBV7-9, with a tentative D call TRBD2 (5 bases). The length of the CDR3 is 15 residues. Per the germline V gene, CDR1 is SEHNR and CDR2 is FQNEAQ (reference sequence). V lost 6 bases and J lost 2, with 15 bases in between. In DNA, the CDR3 is TGTGCCAGCAGAATGAGAGCGGATCCCACAGATACGCAGTATTTT. As protein: CASRMRADPTDTQYF.

The chain is built from TRBV30 and TRBJ1-6; D gene ambiguous. Per germline, CDR1 GTSNPN and CDR2 SVGIG (reference sequence). Trimming took off 1 base at V and 0 bases at J, with 10 bases between the two ends. This CDR3 spans 16 amino acids. DNA for the CDR3: TGTGCCTGGAGTGCACAGATGAACTCCTATAATTCACCCCTCCACTTT. Its translation is CAWSAQMNSYNSPLHF.